The 2 T cell receptor beta chains listed next were all sequenced from one sample in a study of metastatic and nonmetastatic thyroid tumors. No patient had received any treatment before thyroid surgery. TCRdb re-called clones via MiXCR from the PCR reads. The data contain some 20,000 clones, around a third of them seen just once; the ten biggest clones take up more than 20%. Sequences were obtained from adjacent normal tissue. These receptors all come from a female donor with papillary thyroid cancer or a benign thyroid nodule (not recorded which). Some clones in this sample may be carry-over from other donors' samples.

The chain links TRBV20-1 to TRBJ1-2; TRBD1 agrees at 8 bases. The CDR3 loop spans 16 amino acids. Germline lookup yields CDR1 DFQATT and CDR2 SNEGSKA (reference sequence). V lost 3 bases and J lost 4; bases outside the gene matches: 13. CDR3 sequence (DNA): TGCAGTGCTAGGCCGACAGGGGTCCCGAGACTCTATGGCTACACCTTC. Encoded protein: CSARPTGVPRLYGYTF.

This clone was detected only a few times. The CDR3: CASGTGTSGKNEQFF. The CDR3 region has the DNA TGCGCCAGCGGGACCGGGACTAGCGGGAAGAATGAGCAGTTCTTC. The V gene is TRBV10-1, the J gene TRBJ2-1; 13 bases match TRBD2. V lost 8 bases and J lost 7; bases outside the gene matches: 8. Germline CDR1 WNHNN, CDR2 SYGVQD (reference sequence). The CDR3 has 15 amino acids.